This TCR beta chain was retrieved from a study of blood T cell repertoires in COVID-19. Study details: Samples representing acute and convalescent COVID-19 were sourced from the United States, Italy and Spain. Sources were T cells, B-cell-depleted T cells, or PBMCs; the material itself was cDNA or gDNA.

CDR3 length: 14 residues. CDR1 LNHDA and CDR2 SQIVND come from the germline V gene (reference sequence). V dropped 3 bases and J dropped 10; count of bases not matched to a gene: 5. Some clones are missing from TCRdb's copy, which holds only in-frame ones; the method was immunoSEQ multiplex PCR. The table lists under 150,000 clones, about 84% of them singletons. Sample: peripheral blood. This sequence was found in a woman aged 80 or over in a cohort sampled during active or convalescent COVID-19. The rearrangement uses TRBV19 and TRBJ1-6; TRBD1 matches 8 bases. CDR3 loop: CASSIRQGSSPLHF. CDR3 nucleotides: TGTGCCAGTAGTATCCGACAGGGGTCATCACCCCTCCACTTT.